This entry describes one TCR beta chain. Its specificity is not known. Together with a sample-barcoded 5' primer, a J-beta primer mix was included in a second PCR lasting roughly 6 to 12 cycles. Using its own MiXCR run on the 5' RACE reads, TCRdb lists one record per CDR3 protein. The sample carries 1.5 million or so distinct CDR3 sequences, 42% recorded once. Collection of around 10 milliliters of peripheral blood was performed for each donor. The study isolated at least 7 million PBMCs from each sample. This record comes from a study of blood T cells in healthy people across ages. Study at large: Template switching recovered approximately one barcoded beta molecule for every two T cells.

Points from the study as a whole: Naive CD4+ cells and diversity were both higher in long-lived donors than in aged donors.

V was clipped by 5 bases and J by 8 bases, with 15 bases between them. Germline assignment: CDR1 MNHNY and CDR2 SVGAGI (reference sequence). The length of the CDR3 is 13 residues. Material: blood. The V call is TRBV6-6, the J call TRBJ1-2; tentatively, D is TRBD1 (6 bases). This sequence was found in a young woman in good health. CDR3 sequence reads: CASSKQGFEGYTF. Written as DNA, the CDR3 is TGTGCCAGCAGTAAACAGGGCTTTGAGGGCTACACCTTC.